Each of the 28 T cell receptor beta chains below was sequenced from the same sample in a study of control samples from healthy donors and cancer patients. Sequencing was performed with immunoSEQ multiplex PCR; in TCRdb, only in-frame clones are kept and a portion is missing. This repertoire shows 65,000 to 100,000 clones, about nine tenths found once; its top ten account for roughly a sixth. Specimen: blood. These TCRs come from a man aged 50 to 60 in good health.

This chain uses TRBV6-5 with TRBJ1-2; D is unclear. This CDR3 has 13 amino acids. The V gene lost 6 bases and the J gene lost 5 bases, with 13 bases spanning the gap. Germline V CDR1 and CDR2: MNHEY, SVGAGI. The CDR3 here is CASRPDPLYGYTF. In DNA, the CDR3 is TGTGCCAGCAGGCCGGATCCCTTGTATGGCTACACCTTC.

The CDR3 DNA reads as TGTGCCAGCAGCCTAGGGGTAACAGCCGCGAAGGCTTTCTTT. This translates into CASSLGVTAAKAFF. The chain employs TRBV14 and TRBJ1-1; D might be TRBD1 (5 bases). The germline gives CDR1 SGHDN, CDR2 FVKESK. This CDR3 region has 14 residues. V was trimmed by 4 bases and J by 11 bases, leaving 20 bases between them.

J is TRBJ1-2 and V is TRBV4-1; D may be TRBD1 (5 bases). From germline, CDR1 is MGHRA and CDR2 YSYEKL. This CDR3 is 14 amino acids long. Trimming removed 4 bases at V and 5 bases at J, with 14 bases between. In DNA, the CDR3 is TGCGCCAGCAGCCGACGGGGGGAAGGGTATGGCTACACCTTC. Residues: CASSRRGEGYGYTF.

The chain is built from TRBV24-1 and TRBJ1-2; a weak D match, TRBD1 (6 bases). The CDR3 is made up of 13 amino acids. V lost 4 bases to trimming and J lost 3 bases, with 8 bases between them. Looked up from germline, CDR1 is KGHDR and CDR2 is SFDVKD. DNA for the CDR3: TGTGCCACCAGTGAGTACAGGGACTATGGCTACACCTTC. Protein sequence: CATSEYRDYGYTF.

The V gene is TRBV7-2, the J gene TRBJ2-7, with D possibly TRBD1 on 5 matching bases. Germline loops: CDR1 SGHTA, CDR2 FQGNSA. The CDR3 is made up of 13 amino acids. V lost 6 bases to trimming and J lost 2 bases, with 11 bases between them. CDR3 DNA sequence: TGTGCCAGCAGGCAGGGTTCCGCCTACGAGCAGTACTTC. Translated: CASRQGSAYEQYF. The full variable domain, in which reference TRBV7-2 and TRBJ2-7 provide the parts outside the CDR3, is GAGVSQSPSNKVTEKGKDVELRCDPISGHTALYWYRQSLGQGLEFLIYFQGNSAPDKSGLPSDRFSAERTGGSVSTLTIQRTQQEDSAVYLCASRQGSAYEQYFGPGTRLTVT.

The chain joins TRBV6-5 to TRBJ1-6, with no clear D. V was pared by 3 bases and J by 6 bases, with 9 bases between. Germline V gene data show CDR1 as MNHEY and CDR2 as SVGAGI. This CDR3 has 14 residues. CDR3 coding DNA: TGTGCCAGCAGTTATTTGGGCGGTAATTCACCCCTCCACTTT. This gives the protein CASSYLGGNSPLHF.

The J gene is TRBJ2-6, the V gene TRBV27; no firm D call. Germline V CDR1 and CDR2: MNHEY, SMNVEV (reference sequence). V lost 5 bases and J lost 2, with 4 bases in between. This CDR3 has 13 amino acids. CDR3 sequence (DNA): TGTGCCAGCAGTGGGCCTGGGGCCAACGTCCTGACTTTC. Residues: CASSGPGANVLTF.

V is TRBV11-2 and J is TRBJ1-3; weak D call: TRBD1 (5 bases). Germline V gene sequence: CDR1 SGHAT, CDR2 FQNNGV. This CDR3 is built from 17 residues. V was trimmed by 5 bases and J by 4 bases, leaving 21 bases between them. The CDR3 protein is CASSLSRGYPSGNTIYF. For the CDR3, the DNA is TGTGCCAGCAGCCTCTCCCGGGGGTATCCCTCGGGAAACACCATATATTTT.

J is TRBJ1-5 and V is TRBV2; 7 nucleotides align to TRBD1. The ends lost 10 bases at V and 4 bases at J; junction bases unmatched: 7. The CDR3 totals 13 residues. CDR1 is SNHLY, CDR2 FYNNEI, per germline. This CDR3 reads CATRGQTNQPQHF. CDR3 bases: TGTGCCACTCGGGGACAGACTAATCAGCCCCAGCATTTT.

The CDR3 sequence: CASSEAVSPYGTQYF. DNA for the CDR3: TGTGCCAGCAGTGAAGCCGTCAGCCCTTATGGTACGCAGTATTTT. The chain links TRBV6-1 to TRBJ2-3; D is unresolved. V gave up 0 bases and J gave up 8 bases, with 15 bases separating them. In germline, CDR1 is MNHNS, CDR2 SASEGT. The CDR3 is made up of 15 amino acids.

V usage is TRBV27 and J usage is TRBJ1-4; D remains unclear. This CDR3 comprises 14 residues. Trimming removed 5 bases at V and 3 bases at J, with 10 bases between. The V gene's germline CDR1 is MNHEY and CDR2 SMNVEV (reference sequence). Written as DNA, the CDR3 is TGTGCCAGCAGTGAAGCAGGAGCTAATGAAAAACTGTTTTTT. Translation: CASSEAGANEKLFF.

The chain recombines TRBV10-3 with TRBJ2-4; D gene uncertain. CDR1 ENHRY and CDR2 SYGVKD come from the germline V gene. CDR3 size: 13 residues. Trimming stripped 8 bases from V and 8 bases from J, with 16 bases between. The CDR3 bases are TGTGCCATCCAGGAGTCAGACAAGGACATTCAGTACTTC. This encodes CAIQESDKDIQYF.

This clone occurred many times. The chain carries TRBV7-2 and TRBJ2-2; 7 bases line up with TRBD2. Losses at the gene ends were 5 bases for V and 3 bases for J; bases not matched to a gene: 6. The CDR3 is made up of 15 amino acids. Germline V gives CDR1 SGHTA, CDR2 FQGNSA. The CDR3: CASSVQSGDTGELFF. The CDR3 nucleotides read TGTGCCAGCAGCGTCCAAAGCGGGGACACCGGGGAGCTGTTTTTT.

The chain links TRBV6-1 to TRBJ1-6; D unresolved. V was pared by 3 bases and J by 7 bases, with 10 bases between. The CDR3 loop spans 14 amino acids. Germline CDR1 reads MNHNS; CDR2 reads SASEGT. The CDR3, as DNA: TGTGCCAGCAGTGAGCAACGGTTGAATTCACCCCTCCACTTT. Translation gives CASSEQRLNSPLHF.

V usage is TRBV7-9 and J usage is TRBJ1-3, with 8 bases aligning to TRBD1. V was pared by 4 bases and J by 7 bases, with 9 bases of the junction left unmatched. Germline assignment: CDR1 SEHNR and CDR2 FQNEAQ (reference sequence). This CDR3 comprises 15 residues. CDR3 amino acids: CASSSDRDWGNTIYF. CDR3 bases: TGTGCCAGCAGCTCGGACAGGGATTGGGGGAACACCATATATTTT.

This chain joins TRBV7-9 and TRBJ2-2, with D unresolved. In germline, CDR1 is SEHNR, CDR2 FQNEAQ (reference sequence). This CDR3 spans 11 amino acids. The V and J ends lost 6 bases and 4 bases respectively, with 3 bases between them. CDR3 in DNA: TGTGCCAGCAGGGTCACCGGGGAGCTGTTTTTT. Translation: CASRVTGELFF. Variable domain in full (rest from reference TRBV7-9 and TRBJ2-2): DTGVSQNPRHKITKRGQNVTFRCDPISEHNRLYWYRQTLGQGPEFLTYFQNEAQLEKSRLLSDRFSAERPKGSFSTLEIQRTEQGDSAMYLCASRVTGELFFGEGSRLTVL.

V usage is TRBV7-9 and J usage is TRBJ1-4; TRBD1 aligns across 7 bases. The CDR3 sequence is 15 residues long. Trimming cost V 5 bases and J 7 bases; bases outside gene matches: 10. Germline V CDR1 and CDR2: SEHNR, FQNEAQ (reference sequence). This chain's CDR3 is CASSRSTGLGEKLFF. DNA for the CDR3: TGTGCCAGCAGCCGGTCGACAGGGTTGGGTGAAAAACTGTTTTTT.

In this sample, this clone turned up once. V is TRBV5-4 and J is TRBJ2-5; D uncertain. This CDR3 has 15 residues. Trimming shortened V by 5 bases and J by 5 bases, and 19 bases separated the two germline ends. The germline V gene has CDR1 SGHNT and CDR2 YYREEE (reference sequence). CDR3 amino acids: CASSPPPPERETQYF. The CDR3 nucleotides read TGTGCCAGCAGTCCCCCTCCGCCTGAACGGGAGACCCAGTACTTC.

The rearrangement uses TRBV19 and TRBJ2-3, with 10 bases identical to TRBD2. The CDR3 has 13 amino acids. The germline V gene encodes CDR1 LNHDA and CDR2 SQIVND (reference sequence). V shed 11 bases, J shed 6 bases, and the junction held 8 bases outside the gene matches. The DNA for the CDR3 is TGTGCCTCTAGCGGGGGCCTAGGGGATACGCAGTATTTT. As protein: CASSGGLGDTQYF.

The chain has TRBV10-3 and TRBJ2-2; no clear D gene. This CDR3 region has 13 residues. The V end lost 5 bases, the J end lost 6 bases, and 10 bases lay between the germline ends. The germline V gene has CDR1 ENHRY and CDR2 SYGVKD. The CDR3 DNA reads as TGTGCCATCAGTTTGATTCCCTCCGGGGAGCTGTTTTTT. Protein sequence: CAISLIPSGELFF.

This sequence joins TRBV5-1 and TRBJ2-7, with D possibly matching TRBD1 (6 bases). From germline, CDR1 is SGHRS and CDR2 YFSETQ. Trimming removed 0 bases from V and 5 bases from J, with 18 bases in between. This CDR3 region has 16 residues. CDR3 in DNA: TGCGCCAGCAGCTTGGTTGGTTTACAGGGATTTAACGAGCAGTACTTC. Protein: CASSLVGLQGFNEQYF.

The J gene is TRBJ1-2, the V gene TRBV6-1; the D gene is possibly TRBD1 (5 bases). CDR3 length equals 15 residues. Germline CDR1 reads MNHNS; CDR2 reads SASEGT. Trimming removed 2 bases from V and 5 bases from J, with 15 bases in between. DNA for the CDR3: TGTGCCAGCAGTGAAAGGGAAGGCAGGGAGTATGGCTACACCTTC. Protein: CASSEREGREYGYTF.

The chain couples TRBV3-1 (or the pseudogene TRBV3-2) to TRBJ2-7; the D is unclear. The CDR3 length is 13 residues. Per the germline V gene, CDR1 is LGHDT and CDR2 is YNNKEL (reference sequence). Trimming shortened V by 2 bases and J by 6 bases, and 11 bases separated the two germline ends. CDR3 residues: CASSQFPSGEQYF. In nucleotides, the CDR3 is TGTGCCAGCAGCCAATTCCCTTCCGGCGAGCAGTACTTC.

The sample holds one count of this clone. The chain joins TRBV23-1 to TRBJ1-2; 12 bases line up with TRBD1. TRBV23-1 is an open reading frame whose function is uncertain. This CDR3 has 19 residues. V was clipped by 0 bases and J by 8 bases; unmatched bases: 16. In nucleotides, the CDR3 is TGCGCCAGCAGTCAATCGGATCCGGGACAGGGGGCAAAGGCGGGCGGCTACACCTTC. Translated, it gives CASSQSDPGQGAKAGGYTF.

The chain employs TRBV2 and TRBJ2-3, with 7 bases lining up with TRBD2. There are 14 residues in the CDR3. V was clipped by 6 bases and J by 1 base; unmatched bases: 4. Germline values: CDR1 SNHLY, CDR2 FYNNEI. The CDR3 coding sequence is TGTGCCAGCAGATTACGGGGGGGCACAGATACGCAGTATTTT. Protein: CASRLRGGTDTQYF.

This clone was detected only once. The chain couples TRBV14 to TRBJ1-1; D not certain. This CDR3 contains 15 residues. With 0 bases removed from V and 0 bases from J, the gap between germline ends came to 8 bases. The germline V gene encodes CDR1 SGHDN and CDR2 FVKESK. The CDR3 sequence: CASSQDIGVNTEAFF. CDR3 bases: TGTGCCAGCAGCCAAGATATTGGGGTGAACACTGAAGCTTTCTTT.

The V call is TRBV9, the J call TRBJ2-1; the D is unclear. The CDR3 consists of 14 residues. The V end was cut by 0 bases, the J end by 7 bases, with 11 bases between. The V gene's germline CDR1 is SGDLS and CDR2 YYNGEE. The CDR3 nucleotides read TGTGCCAGCAGCGTAGATGGATTCGAAAATGAGCAGTTCTTC. Translating it yields CASSVDGFENEQFF.

The chain combines TRBV15 with TRBJ1-5, with TRBD1 identical over 7 bases. Germline V CDR1 and CDR2: LNHNV, YYDKDF (reference sequence). There are 15 residues in the CDR3. J gave up 4 bases and V 6 bases, and 9 bases lay outside the gene matches. In DNA form, the CDR3 reads TGTGCCACCAGTCTGACGCAGGGGGATAATCAGCCCCAGCATTTT. Translated: CATSLTQGDNQPQHF.